Below, 6 T cell receptor beta chains from the same sample are listed, as sequenced in a study of cytomegalovirus exposure and HLA in healthy donors. Vbeta (60) and Jbeta (13) primers were used in the PCR. The protocol was immunoSEQ multiplex PCR, while the TCRdb copy is restricted to in-frame clones and leaves out a portion. Here the sample spans more than 60,000 clones, approximately 72% being singletons. Sequencing used PBMCs. The receptors were sampled from a woman aged 35 to 49 in good health and CMV-seropositive.

The chain couples TRBV5-1 to TRBJ1-1; 10 nucleotides match TRBD1. J gave up 4 bases and V 5 bases, and 5 bases lay outside the gene matches. The CDR3 totals 14 residues. From germline, CDR1 is SGHRS and CDR2 YFSETQ. CDR3: CASRRTGGGTEAFF. CDR3 bases: TGCGCCAGCAGAAGGACAGGGGGGGGCACTGAAGCTTTCTTT.

This chain connects TRBV7-8 to TRBJ2-5; TRBD2 agrees at 8 bases. Trimming removed 5 bases from V and 4 bases from J; junction bases left unmatched: 9. Germline V gene sequence: CDR1 SGHVS, CDR2 FQNEAQ. This CDR3 is built from 15 residues. The CDR3 sequence is CASSPSSAGGETQYF. The CDR3 DNA is TGTGCCAGCAGCCCCTCCTCGGCGGGAGGAGAGACCCAGTACTTC.

This chain uses TRBV10-2 with TRBJ1-5; 8 bases match TRBD1. This CDR3 comprises 14 residues. V lost 6 bases to trimming and J lost 2 bases; unmatched junction nucleotides: 3. Germline lookup yields CDR1 WSHSY and CDR2 SAAADI. Here the CDR3 reads CASRGTGGNQPQHF. The CDR3 DNA follows: TGCGCCAGCAGGGGGACAGGAGGCAATCAGCCCCAGCATTTT.

This clone came up once. The chain uses TRBV30 and TRBJ2-5; 7 positions agree with TRBD1. V was pared by 3 bases and J by 2 bases, with 9 bases of the junction left unmatched. The CDR3 covers 15 residues. The V gene's germline CDR1 is GTSNPN and CDR2 SVGIG (reference sequence). DNA of the CDR3: TGTGCCTGGAGCCTAGACAGGGACCCTCAAGAGACCCAGTACTTC. This translates into CAWSLDRDPQETQYF.

The rearrangement uses TRBV6-1 and TRBJ1-4; tentatively, D is TRBD1 (6 bases). Germline CDR1 and CDR2: MNHNS and SASEGT. The CDR3 runs to 16 residues. V dropped 1 base and J dropped 7 bases, with 16 bases sitting between them. In DNA form, the CDR3 reads TGTGCCAGCAGTGAAGGAGGGGCAGGGGAGAGTGAAAAACTGTTTTTT. It encodes CASSEGGAGESEKLFF.

The chain recombines TRBV7-9 with TRBJ1-5; maybe TRBD1 (5 bases). V was pared by 6 bases and J by 2 bases, with 17 bases between. The CDR3 totals 16 residues. Germline CDR1 is SEHNR and CDR2 is FQNEAQ (reference sequence). CDR3 sequence reads: CASRDVGGGGNQPQHF. The CDR3 bases are TGTGCCAGCAGGGACGTTGGGGGGGGTGGCAATCAGCCCCAGCATTTT.